Listed here is a single TCR beta chain. Its antigen is unknown. No quality values exist for individual bases; no much larger clone is one base distant. For sequencing of the TCRbeta CDR3 region, genomic DNA was extracted from the sorted cells. The immunoSEQ Assay was used for sequencing of TCRbeta CDR3 regions. In TCRdb, the immuneACCESS table is reduced to in-frame sequences with V and J assigned. These tables do not hold every clone; where another copy was compared, an unresolved V gene accounts for under half, and the others remain unexplained. The sample yields about 95,000 clones; approximately 89% were counted once. The biggest ten clones account for 0.33% of the sample. The trial excluded patients who had a history of autoimmune disease or were on systemic immunosuppression. In every dose cohort, peripheral blood was drawn for TCR sequencing at baseline, cycle 4 day 1, and cycle 7 day 1. The samples were drawn from a first-in-human, open-label, multicenter phase I dose-escalation trial of ivuxolimab. Adults with locally advanced or metastatic head and neck squamous cell, hepatocellular, melanoma or renal cell carcinoma were enrolled in the trial. Before TCR sequencing, CD4+ and CD8+ T cells were separately sorted from peripheral blood.

This record comes from a study of OX40 agonist ivuxolimab in advanced cancers. In terms of the full investigation: The costimulatory receptor OX40 (CD134) was targeted by ivuxolimab, a fully human IgG2 agonistic monoclonal antibody. The purpose of peripheral TCRbeta sequencing was to test whether ivuxolimab changed TCR sequence diversity and led to clonal T-cell expansion. A male proportion of almost 85% and a mean age of 60 years, ranging from roughly 23 to 79, were recorded for the dose-escalation cohort. The monotherapy dose-escalation portion (N of about 57 patients) of the phase I ivuxolimab trial is reported in the paper. Partial responses occurred in three dose-escalation patients, of whom one had hepatocellular carcinoma and two had cutaneous melanoma. Intravenous ivuxolimab was administered to patients every 2 weeks at six dose levels: 0.01, 0.1, 0.3, 1.5, 3 and 10 mg/kg. Prior anti-PD-1, anti-PD-L1 or anti-CTLA-4 therapy was permitted, and approximately 40% of dose-escalation patients had received checkpoint inhibitors. Of the approximately 50 patients in dose escalation, around 20 had hepatocellular carcinoma, some 15 had melanoma, 9 had renal cell carcinoma and 9 had head and neck cancer.

At the junction V is shortened by 0 bases and J by 4 bases, with 13 bases in between. The germline V gene yields SGHTA for CDR1 and FQGTGA for CDR2. The CDR3 runs 16 amino acids, cysteine and phenylalanine included. Only the CDR3 region is kept as DNA, spanning 48 bases read in frame from base 1. General conclusions and limits of the study: Low levels of normalized T-cell clonal expansion were also seen in some patients who did not respond. After ivuxolimab, expanded clones were on average more numerous among CD8+ T cells than among CD4+ T cells. Clonal expansion of both CD4+ and CD8+ blood T cells was observed from baseline to week 6 at doses 0.1 to 3.0 mg/kg. Partial responders in the 0.1-3.0 mg/kg groups had among the lowest normalized peripheral clonal expansion, especially among CD8+ T cells. The antigen specificity of the peripheral T cells that underwent clonal expansion was not determined.

Recombination linked TRBV7-3 to TRBJ2-1, with TRBD2 as a weak D call on 6 bases. The source was CD4+ or CD8+ T cells sorted from blood, collected in a trial of the OX40 agonist ivuxolimab. This clonotype originated in an adult with an advanced solid tumor such as melanoma, head and neck, liver or kidney cancer. The CDR3 protein is CASSLTSASEYNEQFF. In nucleotides, the sequence is TGTGCCAGCAGCTTAACGTCAGCTAGCGAGTACAATGAGCAGTTCTTC. With the portions outside the CDR3 filled from the reference TRBV7-3 and TRBJ2-1 genes, the complete variable region becomes GAGVSQTPSNKVTEKGKYVELRCDPISGHTALYWYRQSLGQGPEFLIYFQGTGAADDSGLPNDRFFAVRPEGSVSTLKIQRTERGDSAVYLCASSLTSASEYNEQFFGPGTRLTVL.